This paragraph reports one TCR beta chain. Only in-frame clones appear in the TCRdb table, and some are missing; sequencing was by immunoSEQ multiplex PCR. The table includes some 90,000 clones, 83% detected once. V was shortened by 7 bases and J by 2 bases, with 11 bases between the two germline ends. CDR1 is MDHEN, CDR2 SYDVKM, per germline. There are 13 residues in the CDR3. This sample was taken from a study of PD-1 blockade in classical Hodgkin lymphoma. Time point here: cycle 4 day 1 (C4D1), after 6 weeks of nivolumab. After autologous stem cell transplantation all patients relapsed, and prior brentuximab vedotin exposure differed between cohorts. Progressive disease, partial response or complete response was each patient's best response.

J is TRBJ1-2 and V is TRBV28, with D possibly TRBD1 on 6 matching bases. Specimen: peripheral blood mononuclear cells (PBMCs), collected before the fourth cycle of nivolumab. This sequence was found in a human donor with classical Hodgkin lymphoma. Written as DNA, the CDR3 is TGTGCCAGCACCCCCGGACAGAACTATGGCTACACCTTC. Protein: CASTPGQNYGYTF.